This T cell receptor (beta chain) is from a study of breast tumors, draining lymph nodes, adjacent tissues. CDR1 and CDR2 (germline): SGHVS, FQNEAQ. Between the trimmed V and J ends, which lost 1 base and 11 bases, there was a span of 11 bases. This CDR3 contains 13 residues. The lymph nodes were axillary draining lymph nodes from breast cancer patients. TCRdb reprocessed the multiplex PCR reads with MiXCR, giving one entry per CDR3 protein. The profile shows about 89,000 distinct CDR3 sequences, approximately 30% of them singletons. This TCR was sampled from a female donor with breast cancer. Some clones in this sample may be carry-over from other donors' samples. The material sequenced was axillary lymph node tissue. The V gene is TRBV7-8, the J gene TRBJ2-2; tentatively, D is TRBD1 or TRBD2 (5 bases each). The CDR3 region is CASSLGGEGELFF. For the CDR3, the DNA is TGTGCCAGCAGCTTAGGGGGCGAGGGCGAGCTGTTTTTT.